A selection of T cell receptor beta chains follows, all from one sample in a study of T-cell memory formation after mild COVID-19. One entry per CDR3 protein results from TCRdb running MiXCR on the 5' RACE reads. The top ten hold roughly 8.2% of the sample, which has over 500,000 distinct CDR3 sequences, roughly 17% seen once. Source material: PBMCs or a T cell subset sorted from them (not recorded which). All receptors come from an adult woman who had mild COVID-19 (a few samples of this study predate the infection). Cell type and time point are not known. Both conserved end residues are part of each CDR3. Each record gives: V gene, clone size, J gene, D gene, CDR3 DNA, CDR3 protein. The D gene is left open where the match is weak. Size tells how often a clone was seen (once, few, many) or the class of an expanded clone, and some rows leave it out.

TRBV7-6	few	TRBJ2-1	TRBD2	TGTGCCAGCAGCTTAGCGCCTAGCGGGATCCGATCTGAGCAGTTCTTC	CASSLAPSGIRSEQFF
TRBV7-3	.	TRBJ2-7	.	TGTGCCAGCAGCTTAACGGGTGGCCAATACGAGCAGTACTTC	CASSLTGGQYEQYF
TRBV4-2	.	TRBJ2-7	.	TGTGCCAGCAGCCAAGATGTGACTCCCTACGAGCAGTACTTC	CASSQDVTPYEQYF
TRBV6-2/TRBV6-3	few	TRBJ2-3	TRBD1	TGTGCCAGCAGCCCGAGGGGGCCGGCAGATACGCAGTATTTT	CASSPRGPADTQYF
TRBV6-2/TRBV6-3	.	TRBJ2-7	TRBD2	TGTGCCAGCACCCTACCGCCTAGCGGGTCCTACGAGCAGTACTTC	CASTLPPSGSYEQYF
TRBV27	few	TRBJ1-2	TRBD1	TGTGCCAGCAGTTTAGTCCCCGCGACAGGGGCCGAATACACCTTC	CASSLVPATGAEYTF
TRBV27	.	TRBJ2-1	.	TGTGCCAGCACCCGCCGCTCTTTTTACAATGAGCAGTTCTTC	CASTRRSFYNEQFF
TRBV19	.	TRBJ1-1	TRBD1	TGTGCCAGTAGTGGTGGACAGGGCAGGAACACTGAAGCTTTCTTT	CASSGGQGRNTEAFF
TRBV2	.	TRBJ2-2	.	TGTGCCAGCAGTGACCAAGCGGACACCGGGGAGCTGTTTTTT	CASSDQADTGELFF
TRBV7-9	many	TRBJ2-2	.	TGTGCCAGCAGCCCCGGGGAGCTGTTTTTT	CASSPGELFF
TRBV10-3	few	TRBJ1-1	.	TGTGCCATCAGCCTCAGGGACGGGGGGACTGAAGCTTTCTTT	CAISLRDGGTEAFF
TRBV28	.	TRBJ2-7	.	TGTGCCAGCAGCCCCCGGTTGGGGGGACAATTGTACGAGCAGTACTTC	CASSPRLGGQLYEQYF
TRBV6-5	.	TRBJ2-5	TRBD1	TGTGCCACCAGGACAGGGGAAGAGACCCAGTACTTC	CATRTGEETQYF
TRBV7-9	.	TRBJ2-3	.	TGTGCCAGCAGTGACAGCAGGGGCGGTACGCAGTATTTT	CASSDSRGGTQYF
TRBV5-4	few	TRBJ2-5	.	TGTGCCAGCAGCTTGAAACAGGGAAAAGAGACCCAGTACTTC	CASSLKQGKETQYF
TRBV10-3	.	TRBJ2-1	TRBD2	TGTGCCATCAGGACTAGCGGGAGCTCCTACAATGAGCAGTTCTTC	CAIRTSGSSYNEQFF
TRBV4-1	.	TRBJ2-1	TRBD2	TGCGCCAGCAGCCGCGCTGGAGCGGGGGGGCGGTATGAGCAGTTCTTC	CASSRAGAGGRYEQFF